Detailed here is one T cell receptor (beta chain). Its antigen is not identified. This sample is drawn from a study of T cell responses to AZD1222 COVID-19 vaccine. Study-level points and caveats: No repertoire was sampled before or during the peak T cell response, only after it. Donors were mostly white British, more females; clonal diversity possibly underestimated. Across spike, vaccine-associated CD4 TCRs were found, dominant at 160-218 and 743-854. Receipt of two AZD1222 doses was followed by a rise in Spike-specific TCR breadth and depth.

Libraries were prepared by immunoSEQ multiplex PCR; TCRdb keeps only in-frame clonotypes and omits some of them. The data contain about 110,000 clones, roughly 86% of them singletons. The CDR3 extends over 15 amino acids. The germline V gene has CDR1 SGHVS and CDR2 FNYEAQ. After removal of 1 base from V and 5 bases from J, the junction contained 7 bases not matched to a gene. The TCR comes from an adult who received the AZD1222 COVID-19 vaccine. This chain joins TRBV7-6 and TRBJ1-1, with 7 positions matching TRBD1. Sequenced material: peripheral blood, taken 28 days after the second AZD1222 dose. CDR3 sequence: CASSLDHRGRTEAFF. The CDR3 nucleotides read TGTGCCAGCAGCTTAGATCACAGGGGACGGACTGAAGCTTTCTTT. Drawing the rest from reference TRBV7-6 and TRBJ1-1, the complete variable domain is GAGVSQSPRYKVTKRGQDVALRCDPISGHVSLYWYRQALGQGPEFLTYFNYEAQQDKSGLPNDRFSAERPEGSISTLTIQRTEQRDSAMYRCASSLDHRGRTEAFFGQGTRLTVV.